The 26 T cell receptor beta chains below all came from one sample that was sequenced in a study of response to subunit inactivated influenza vaccine (dated by TCRdb to between 2018 and 2020). Library method: RT-PCR. Reads for this sample came from an Illumina HiSeq 2500. TCRdb reprocessed the public reads (quality trimming at Q25 with fastp, clone calling with MiXCR) and kept in-frame beta chains. Each record represents a unique CDR3 protein, reported with the most common genes and DNA among its rows. In all, the sample holds some 300,000 distinct CDR3 sequences, and roughly 22% of those were seen once. The ten biggest clones cover under 13% of the sample. The sample consisted of PBMCs from blood, taken 21 months after vaccination. These receptors were taken from a man between 50 and 70 years old who received an inactivated influenza vaccine. Donor details come from another sample of the same person, matched by shared clones.

This clonotype was detected many times. The rearrangement uses TRBV7-2 and TRBJ2-3; 10 bases line up with TRBD2. This CDR3 region has 17 residues. The J segment lost 5 bases and the V segment lost 1 base, leaving 9 bases of the junction unmatched. Germline-derived CDR1 and CDR2 are SGHTA and FQGNSA. CDR3 in DNA: TGTGCCAGCAGCTTAGGAACAGCGGGGGGGCGGTTAGATACGCAGTATTTT. Its translation: CASSLGTAGGRLDTQYF.

This chain connects TRBV5-4 to TRBJ1-2; D gene ambiguous. This CDR3 comprises 14 residues. Germline V gene data show CDR1 as SGHNT and CDR2 as YYREEE (reference sequence). Trimming took 5 bases from V and 2 from J, leaving 13 bases between them. CDR3 region: CASSVKGWNYGYTF. The CDR3 nucleotides read TGTGCCAGCAGTGTGAAGGGATGGAACTATGGCTACACCTTC. The whole variable domain, remainder taken from reference TRBV5-4 and TRBJ1-2, is ETGVTQSPTHLIKTRGQQVTLRCSSQSGHNTVSWYQQALGQGPQFIFQYYREEENGRGNFPPRFSGLQFPNYSSELNVNALELDDSALYLCASSVKGWNYGYTFGSGTRLTVV.

This clonotype was picked up a small number of times. This chain joins TRBV4-3 and TRBJ1-4; the D is unclear. The CDR3 sequence is 16 residues long. The V gene's germline CDR1 is LGHNA and CDR2 YSLEER. The V end lost 4 bases, the J end lost 3 bases, and 15 bases lay between the germline ends. CDR3 residues: CASSPSALASNEKLFF. The CDR3 coding sequence is TGCGCCAGCAGCCCTTCTGCCTTGGCGTCTAATGAAAAACTGTTTTTT.

This clonotype was seen a handful of times. This sequence joins TRBV12-3 or TRBV12-4 and TRBJ1-6; the D gene is possibly TRBD1 (5 bases). The CDR3 runs to 14 residues. V lost 4 bases and J 10 bases, leaving 14 bases between the germline ends. CDR3 region: CASSWGGRESPLHF. The CDR3 DNA is TGTGCCAGCAGTTGGGGGGGAAGGGAATCACCCCTCCACTTT.

Here the CDR3 reads CASGILAGGPSKTQYF. The CDR3 bases are TGTGCTAGTGGTATCCTAGCGGGAGGGCCATCCAAGACCCAGTACTTC. This chain links TRBV12-5 with TRBJ2-5; 12 bases fit TRBD2. There are 16 residues in the CDR3. The V and J ends lost 5 bases and 6 bases, in that order; junction bases with no gene match: 10. Germline V gene sequence: CDR1 LGHNT, CDR2 FRNRAP.

The V call is TRBV4-2, the J call TRBJ2-7; 12 bases line up with TRBD2. The CDR3 is 15 residues long. V was clipped by 3 bases and J by 4 bases; unmatched bases: 4. Per the germline V gene, CDR1 is LGHNA and CDR2 is YNFKEQ. The CDR3 is CASSQATSGSYEQYF. As DNA, the CDR3 is TGTGCCAGCAGCCAGGCGACTAGCGGGAGTTACGAGCAGTACTTC.

This clonotype occurred a few times. J is TRBJ2-7 and V is TRBV28; D gene ambiguous. Germline V gives CDR1 MDHEN, CDR2 SYDVKM. The CDR3 runs 11 residues. CDR3 in amino acids: CAGGIGYEQYF. Here the CDR3 DNA reads TGTGCTGGTGGGATAGGGTACGAGCAGTACTTC.

This clonotype has more than one count but fewer than ten. J is TRBJ1-1 and V is TRBV11-2; D not certain. Germline CDR1 and CDR2: SGHAT and FQNNGV. Trimming cost V 1 base and J 0 bases, with 21 bases left between them. This CDR3 has 19 residues. The CDR3 DNA sequence: TGTGCCAGCAGCTTAGGAATTGGTGGTAGAGCTATCATGAACACTGAAGCTTTCTTT. This encodes CASSLGIGGRAIMNTEAFF.

V and J are TRBV5-6 and TRBJ2-2; D remains ambiguous. Trimming shortened V by 1 base and J by 4 bases, and 11 bases separated the two germline ends. Germline V gene sequence: CDR1 SGHDT, CDR2 YYEEEE. The CDR3 consists of 15 residues. The CDR3 DNA reads as TGTGCCAGCAGCTTGCCATGGTTGGGCACCGGGGAGCTGTTTTTT. Translating gives CASSLPWLGTGELFF. Combining the CDR3 with reference TRBV5-6 and TRBJ2-2 gives the whole variable domain DAGVTQSPTHLIKTRGQQVTLRCSPKSGHDTVSWYQQALGQGPQFIFQYYEEEERQRGNFPDRFSGHQFPNYSSELNVNALLLGDSALYLCASSLPWLGTGELFFGEGSRLTVL.

This clonotype was seen a handful of times. The chain uses TRBV20-1 and TRBJ2-4, with D uncertain. V was pared by 2 bases and J by 1 base, with 12 bases between. Germline V lookup: CDR1 DFQATT, CDR2 SNEGSKA (reference sequence). The CDR3 totals 15 residues. The CDR3 DNA reads as TGCAGTGCTAGAATCTCGCGAGAGGCCAAAAACATTCAGTACTTC. Protein: CSARISREAKNIQYF.

This clonotype was counted between two and nine times. The chain joins TRBV14 to TRBJ2-1; 7 bases align to TRBD2. CDR1 and CDR2 from the germline V gene are SGHDN and FVKESK. This CDR3 is 15 amino acids long. After removal of 6 bases from V and 0 bases from J, the junction contained 5 bases not matched to a gene. CDR3 in DNA: TGTGCCAGCAGGGCCGGGGGGAGCTCCTACAATGAGCAGTTCTTC. This sequence encodes CASRAGGSSYNEQFF.

This clonotype was picked up a small number of times. The chain recombines TRBV7-9 with TRBJ1-1; 7 nucleotides align to TRBD1. V dropped 5 bases and J dropped 3; count of bases not matched to a gene: 9. The CDR3 runs 15 residues. Germline V gene lookup returns CDR1 SEHNR and CDR2 FQNEAQ (reference sequence). CDR3 nucleotide sequence: TGTGCCAGCAGCCTACCGGGGACAGAGGACACTGAAGCTTTCTTT. Residues: CASSLPGTEDTEAFF. The full variable domain, with the rest looked up from reference TRBV7-9 and TRBJ1-1, is DTGVSQNPRHKITKRGQNVTFRCDPISEHNRLYWYRQTLGQGPEFLTYFQNEAQLEKSRLLSDRFSAERPKGSFSTLEIQRTEQGDSAMYLCASSLPGTEDTEAFFGQGTRLTVV.

The chain uses TRBV18 and TRBJ1-2; D is possibly TRBD1 (5 bases). There are 16 residues in the CDR3. Germline CDR1 KGHSH, CDR2 LQKENI. V lost 3 bases and J 7 bases, leaving 21 bases between the germline ends. The DNA of the CDR3 is TGTGCCAGCTCACCCCGCGGGCAGGGAGAATCGTCTGGCTACACCTTC. Its protein is CASSPRGQGESSGYTF.

V usage is TRBV6-7 and J usage is TRBJ2-1, with D unresolved. TRBV6-7 belongs to the ORF category, with a function that is uncertain. The CDR3 totals 10 residues. Trimming shortened V by 11 bases and J by 0 bases, and 2 bases separated the two germline ends. CDR3 sequence reads: CAYSYNEQFF. CDR3 coding DNA: TGTGCCTACTCCTACAATGAGCAGTTCTTC.

This clonotype showed up just a few times. This chain links TRBV20-1 with TRBJ2-1; no firm D call. V was clipped by 6 bases and J by 11 bases, with 17 bases between them. CDR1 DFQATT and CDR2 SNEGSKA come from the germline V gene (reference sequence). The CDR3 is 12 amino acids. The CDR3 nucleotides are TGCAGTGCCCCTCTTGGATCTCCGAAGCAGTTCTTC. Amino acids: CSAPLGSPKQFF.

This chain links TRBV5-1 with TRBJ2-1; 11 nucleotides match TRBD2. J lost 4 bases, V lost 4 bases, and 4 bases had no gene match. The CDR3 spans 15 residues. Germline CDR1 and CDR2: SGHRS and YFSETQ. Here the CDR3 reads CASSTSGGLYNEQFF. The CDR3 region has the DNA TGCGCCAGCAGCACTAGCGGGGGCCTTTACAATGAGCAGTTCTTC.

This clonotype has a handful of counts. As the CDR3 is not closed by the conserved phenylalanine or tryptophan, this likely results from a read error. The rearrangement links TRBV11-2 to TRBJ2-2; D ambiguous. The germline V gene has CDR1 SGHAT and CDR2 FQNNGV. The CDR3 runs to 14 residues. V was pared by 3 bases and J by 0 bases, with 5 bases between. This CDR3 reads CASSFGANTGELFS. DNA of the CDR3: TGTGCCAGCAGCTTTGGGGCGAACACCGGGGAGCTGTTTTCT.

This clonotype was counted between two and nine times. J is TRBJ1-5 and V is TRBV7-2, with a tentative D call TRBD1 (5 bases). Germline lookup yields CDR1 SGHTA and CDR2 FQGNSA. CDR3 length: 17 amino acids. Trimming removed 4 bases at V and 1 base at J, with 17 bases between. The CDR3: CASSSAAGLGSNQPQHF. In DNA, the CDR3 is TGTGCCAGCAGCTCCGCGGCGGGGCTGGGGAGCAATCAGCCCCAGCATTTT. The complete variable domain, with remaining parts taken from reference TRBV7-2 and TRBJ1-5, reads GAGVSQSPSNKVTEKGKDVELRCDPISGHTALYWYRQSLGQGLEFLIYFQGNSAPDKSGLPSDRFSAERTGGSVSTLTIQRTQQEDSAVYLCASSSAAGLGSNQPQHFGDGTRLSIL.

A few counts support this clonotype. The chain carries TRBV6-5 and TRBJ1-2; D is perhaps TRBD1 (6 bases). The CDR3 has 13 residues. Between the trimmed V and J ends, which lost 2 bases and 8 bases, there was a span of 12 bases. CDR1 MNHEY and CDR2 SVGAGI come from the germline V gene. The CDR3 here is CASSYPSGVGYTF. In DNA form, the CDR3 reads TGTGCCAGCAGTTACCCTTCAGGGGTAGGCTACACCTTC.

This clonotype was seen ten or more times. This chain links TRBV11-2 with TRBJ1-2; TRBD1 aligns across 8 bases. The V and J ends lost 4 bases and 4 bases, in that order; junction bases with no gene match: 2. Germline assignment: CDR1 SGHAT and CDR2 FQNNGV. The CDR3 extends over 13 amino acids. The CDR3 coding sequence is TGTGCCAGCAGCTCACAGGGGGGCTATGGCTACACCTTC. This encodes CASSSQGGYGYTF.

This rearrangement joins TRBV6-5 to TRBJ2-1, with TRBD2 matching 12 bases. The V and J ends lost 2 bases and 8 bases, in that order; junction bases with no gene match: 4. The germline gives CDR1 MNHEY, CDR2 SVGAGI. The CDR3 spans 15 residues. The CDR3 protein is CASSYLAGGIYEQFF. CDR3 coding DNA: TGTGCCAGCAGTTACCTAGCGGGAGGGATCTATGAGCAGTTCTTC.

The chain has TRBV30 and TRBJ1-3; 8 nucleotides line up with TRBD1. CDR1 is GTSNPN, CDR2 SVGIG, per germline (reference sequence). This CDR3 is 13 amino acids long. V was clipped by 4 bases and J by 7 bases; unmatched bases: 6. Here the CDR3 DNA reads TGTGCCTGGAAGACAGGGGTCGGTAACACCATATATTTT. It encodes CAWKTGVGNTIYF.

The chain uses TRBV4-2 and TRBJ2-7; TRBD1 matches 9 bases. CDR3 length equals 14 residues. CDR1 LGHNA and CDR2 YNFKEQ come from the germline V gene. Trimming removed 8 bases from V and 9 bases from J; junction bases left unmatched: 14. CDR3 bases: TGTGCCAGCGCATCCCCCGGGACAGGGAGTGTGCAGTACTTC. Residues: CASASPGTGSVQYF.

V and J are TRBV10-2 and TRBJ2-3; 8 bases agree with TRBD2. The CDR3 sequence is 13 residues long. The J segment lost 8 bases and the V segment lost 8 bases, leaving 9 bases of the junction unmatched. The V gene's germline CDR1 is WSHSY and CDR2 SAAADI. The CDR3 coding sequence is TGCGCCAGCGGGGAGCGGGGGCCGGGTACGCAGTATTTT. Translation: CASGERGPGTQYF.

The genes are TRBV7-9 and TRBJ1-2; D is undetermined. V lost 3 bases, J lost 6 bases, and 11 bases lay in between. CDR1 and CDR2 from the germline V gene are SEHNR and FQNEAQ (reference sequence). This CDR3 comprises 13 residues. CDR3 in DNA: TGTGCCAGCAGCTTTAGGTCCGGGAATGGCTACACCTTC. Translated, it gives CASSFRSGNGYTF.

This clonotype was found a few times. The V gene is TRBV3-1, the J gene TRBJ1-1, with no clear D. V lost 1 base and J lost 8, with 11 bases in between. This CDR3 region has 13 residues. CDR1 and CDR2 (germline): LGHDT, YNNKEL (reference sequence). The CDR3 DNA reads TGTGCCAGCAGCCAAGGTCCACAGTCCGAAGCTTTCTTT. Its protein product is CASSQGPQSEAFF. The full variable domain, rest sourced from reference TRBV3-1 and TRBJ1-1, is DTAVSQTPKYLVTQMGNDKSIKCEQNLGHDTMYWYKQDSKKFLKIMFSYNNKELIINETVPNRFSPKSPDKAHLNLHINSLELGDSAVYFCASSQGPQSEAFFGQGTRLTVV.